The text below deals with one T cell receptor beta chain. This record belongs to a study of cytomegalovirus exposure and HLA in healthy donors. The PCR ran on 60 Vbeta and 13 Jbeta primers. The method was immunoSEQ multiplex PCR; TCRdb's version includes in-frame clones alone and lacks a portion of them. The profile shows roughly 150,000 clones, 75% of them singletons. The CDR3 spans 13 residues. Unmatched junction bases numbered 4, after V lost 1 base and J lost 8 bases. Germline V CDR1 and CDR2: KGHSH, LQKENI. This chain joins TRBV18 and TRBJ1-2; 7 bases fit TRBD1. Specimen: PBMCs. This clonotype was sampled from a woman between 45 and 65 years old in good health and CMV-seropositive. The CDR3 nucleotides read TGTGCCAGCTCACCACAGGGGGCGGAAGGCTACACCTTC. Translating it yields CASSPQGAEGYTF.